The next 29 T cell receptor beta chains were all read from a single sample in a study of blood T cell repertoires in COVID-19. Clones were sequenced by immunoSEQ multiplex PCR, and TCRdb holds only the in-frame ones, with some missing. Among over 65,000 clones listed, over 80% were seen once. Material for sequencing was peripheral blood. These receptors all come from an elderly man with active or convalescent COVID-19.

This clone has more than one count but fewer than ten. The V call is TRBV28, the J call TRBJ1-4; D is undetermined. Trimming cost V 6 bases and J 7 bases, with 21 bases left between them. Germline CDR1 and CDR2: MDHEN and SYDVKM. This CDR3 comprises 16 residues. CDR3 in DNA: TGTGCCAGCAGCCATAACCCGGGGTTTCGAGTTGAAAAACTGTTTTTT. Translated: CASSHNPGFRVEKLFF. The full variable domain, in which reference TRBV28 and TRBJ1-4 provide the parts outside the CDR3, is DVKVTQSSRYLVKRTGEKVFLECVQDMDHENMFWYRQDPGLGLRLIYFSYDVKMKEKGDIPEGYSVSREKKERFSLILESASTNQTSMYLCASSHNPGFRVEKLFFGSGTQLSVL.

The CDR3 spells CASSLGLAGGPADTQYF. CDR3 nucleotides: TGTGCCAGCAGCCTGGGACTAGCGGGAGGGCCAGCAGATACGCAGTATTTT. The chain is built from TRBV7-9 and TRBJ2-3; 16 positions match TRBD2. The V gene end was trimmed by 5 bases and the J gene end by 4 bases; junction bases not matched to a gene: 6. The CDR3 spans 17 residues. Germline CDR1 reads SEHNR; CDR2 reads FQNEAQ (reference sequence).

The count of this clone is one. The V call is TRBV5-1, the J call TRBJ2-3; 9 bases are shared with TRBD1. The CDR3 covers 17 residues. The junction had 8 bases not matched to a gene; V was cut back by 0 bases and J by 3 bases. The germline V gene has CDR1 SGHRS and CDR2 YFSETQ. Here the CDR3 reads CASSLVGGQGITDTQYF. DNA of the CDR3: TGCGCCAGCAGCTTGGTGGGAGGACAGGGGATTACAGATACGCAGTATTTT.

The V and J genes are TRBV9 and TRBJ2-1; possible D gene TRBD2, 7 bases. The CDR3 contains 19 residues. V lost 3 bases and J 1 base, leaving 23 bases between the germline ends. The germline gives CDR1 SGDLS, CDR2 YYNGEE. CDR3 sequence (DNA): TGTGCCAGCAGCGCCGCGGGGGCAGGGAGTTTGGTTTCCTACAATGAGCAGTTCTTC. Protein: CASSAAGAGSLVSYNEQFF.

A single count supports this clone. The rearrangement uses TRBV11-2 and TRBJ1-4; the D gene is possibly TRBD1 (5 bases). The CDR3 runs 18 residues. Looked up from germline, CDR1 is SGHAT and CDR2 is FQNNGV. V dropped 5 bases and J dropped 0 bases, with 19 bases sitting between them. The CDR3 loop is CASSLIRAGGATNEKLFF. The CDR3 nucleotides read TGTGCCAGCAGCCTAATACGGGCGGGGGGAGCAACTAATGAAAAACTGTTTTTT.

This clone appeared a few times. The J gene is TRBJ1-1, the V gene TRBV12-5; a possible D gene is TRBD1 (5 bases). Germline V gives CDR1 LGHNT, CDR2 FRNRAP. The V and J ends lost 0 bases and 4 bases respectively, with 18 bases between them. This CDR3 spans 17 amino acids. Here the CDR3 reads CASGLVLMGGLGTEAFF. For the CDR3, the DNA is TGTGCTAGTGGTTTGGTATTAATGGGGGGTTTGGGCACTGAAGCTTTCTTT.

The chain is built from TRBV3-1 (or the pseudogene TRBV3-2) and TRBJ1-2; D gene unclear. V was clipped by 1 base and J by 2 bases, with 8 bases between them. Germline CDR1 is LGHDT and CDR2 is YNNKEL (reference sequence). The CDR3 runs 14 residues. CDR3 residues: CASSQAGRNYGYTF. CDR3 DNA sequence: TGTGCCAGCAGCCAAGCAGGCAGGAACTATGGCTACACCTTC.

V and J are TRBV19 and TRBJ1-5; D uncertain. CDR1 and CDR2 from the germline V gene are LNHDA and SQIVND (reference sequence). The CDR3 is 12 residues long. V was shortened by 5 bases and J by 7 bases, with 9 bases between the two germline ends. CDR3 nucleotide sequence: TGTGCCAGTAGTGCGCAAGTCCAGCCCCAGCATTTT. It specifies CASSAQVQPQHF.

This chain uses TRBV5-1 with TRBJ1-3; maybe TRBD1 (5 bases). Germline V lookup: CDR1 SGHRS, CDR2 YFSETQ. This CDR3 is 14 amino acids long. The V gene lost 4 bases and the J gene lost 3 bases, with 11 bases spanning the gap. CDR3 loop: CASSGGGDGNTIYF. The DNA for the CDR3 is TGCGCCAGCAGCGGAGGAGGGGATGGAAACACCATATATTTT.

J is TRBJ2-1 and V is TRBV6-5, with TRBD2 matching over 7 bases. The germline V gene encodes CDR1 MNHEY and CDR2 SVGAGI. V shed 8 bases and J 7 bases; nucleotides not matched to a gene: 11. The CDR3 runs 14 residues. This CDR3 is CASGRRGMINEQFF. DNA for the CDR3: TGTGCCAGCGGGAGGCGGGGGATGATAAATGAGCAGTTCTTC.

The chain is built from TRBV28 and TRBJ1-5; no clear D gene. Germline CDR1 and CDR2: MDHEN and SYDVKM. This CDR3 region has 12 residues. V was shortened by 4 bases and J by 4 bases, with 5 bases between the two germline ends. CDR3 bases: TGTGCCAGCAGTTCCGGGAATCAGCCCCAGCATTTT. It translates to CASSSGNQPQHF.

V is TRBV5-1 and J is TRBJ1-1; D is unclear. V was clipped by 1 base and J by 7 bases, with 8 bases between them. The CDR3 loop spans 12 amino acids. CDR1 SGHRS and CDR2 YFSETQ come from the germline V gene. CDR3 loop: CASSLSGGEAFF. The CDR3 DNA reads as TGCGCCAGCAGCTTGTCGGGAGGTGAAGCTTTCTTT.

The chain links TRBV27 to TRBJ2-2, with D possibly matching TRBD1 (6 bases). Germline CDR1 MNHEY, CDR2 SMNVEV (reference sequence). V gave up 6 bases and J gave up 2 bases, with 13 bases separating them. The CDR3 runs to 15 residues. The CDR3 DNA sequence: TGTGCCAGCAGGCTGAGGGACATCAACACCGGGGAGCTGTTTTTT. This gives the protein CASRLRDINTGELFF.

CDR3 sequence (DNA): TGTGCCAGCAGCCAGGGGACAGCCTATGGCTACACCTTC. Protein sequence: CASSQGTAYGYTF. This chain connects TRBV5-4 to TRBJ1-2; 7 bases agree with TRBD1. The germline gives CDR1 SGHNT, CDR2 YYREEE (reference sequence). The length of the CDR3 is 13 residues. V was clipped by 4 bases and J by 4 bases; unmatched bases: 4. Drawing the rest from reference TRBV5-4 and TRBJ1-2, the complete variable domain is ETGVTQSPTHLIKTRGQQVTLRCSSQSGHNTVSWYQQALGQGPQFIFQYYREEENGRGNFPPRFSGLQFPNYSSELNVNALELDDSALYLCASSQGTAYGYTFGSGTRLTVV.

The J gene is TRBJ1-3, the V gene TRBV24-1, with 7 bases that match TRBD1. V lost 1 base and J lost 10; bases outside the gene matches: 3. The germline V gene has CDR1 KGHDR and CDR2 SFDVKD. The CDR3 extends over 13 amino acids. The CDR3, as DNA: TGTGCCACCAGTGATTTTGGGACAGCAACCATATATTTT. It is translated as CATSDFGTATIYF.

The CDR3 loop reads CASGRTPSNSPLHF. CDR3 in DNA: TGTGCCAGTGGGCGGACACCTTCTAATTCACCCCTCCACTTT. The chain joins TRBV19 to TRBJ1-6, with a tentative D call TRBD1 (5 bases). The V gene lost 8 bases and the J gene lost 6 bases, with 14 bases spanning the gap. This CDR3 region has 14 residues. CDR1 and CDR2 (germline): LNHDA, SQIVND (reference sequence).

This sequence joins TRBV5-1 and TRBJ1-1, with TRBD1 matching over 9 bases. The CDR3 consists of 14 residues. Germline trimming cut 4 bases from V and 5 bases from J; bases unmatched to any gene: 6. Germline values: CDR1 SGHRS, CDR2 YFSETQ. The CDR3 here is CASSPGTGNTEAFF. Here the CDR3 DNA reads TGCGCCAGCAGCCCCGGGACAGGGAATACTGAAGCTTTCTTT.

The chain joins TRBV18 to TRBJ2-5, with D tentatively TRBD1 (5 bases). The CDR3 loop spans 14 amino acids. With 6 bases removed from V and 5 bases from J, the gap between germline ends came to 16 bases. Germline-derived CDR1 and CDR2 are KGHSH and LQKENI. CDR3 amino acids: CASSPNQGGETQYF. In DNA form, the CDR3 reads TGTGCCAGCTCGCCTAATCAGGGTGGTGAGACCCAGTACTTC.

This clone has only one observation. The CDR3 DNA sequence: TGTGCCAGCAGCTTGGCGGGGACTATATATGGCTACACCTTC. Translation: CASSLAGTIYGYTF. The rearrangement joins TRBV5-4 to TRBJ1-2, with D possibly TRBD1 on 5 matching bases. The CDR3 loop spans 14 amino acids. Germline lookup yields CDR1 SGHNT and CDR2 YYREEE (reference sequence). Between the trimmed V and J ends, which lost 0 bases and 5 bases, there was a span of 11 bases.

The rearrangement links TRBV27 to TRBJ2-1; D perhaps matches TRBD1 (6 bases). V shed 0 bases and J shed 0 bases, with 9 bases lying between them. The germline gives CDR1 MNHEY, CDR2 SMNVEV (reference sequence). The CDR3 extends over 16 amino acids. The CDR3 DNA reads as TGTGCCAGCAGTTTATCCCAGACAGGCTCCTACAATGAGCAGTTCTTC. This translates into CASSLSQTGSYNEQFF.

This chain links TRBV29-1 with TRBJ1-6; D not resolved. The CDR3 sequence is 16 residues long. Germline values: CDR1 SQVTM, CDR2 ANQGSEA. V shed 4 bases and J shed 0 bases, with 13 bases lying between them. CDR3 region: CSVGILGSSYNSPLHF. The DNA for the CDR3 is TGCAGCGTTGGAATTCTGGGGAGCTCCTATAATTCACCCCTCCACTTT. Complete variable domain (other parts from reference TRBV29-1 and TRBJ1-6): SAVISQKPSRDICQRGTSLTIQCQVDSQVTMMFWYRQQPGQSLTLIATANQGSEATYESGFVIDKFPISRPNLTFSTLTVSNMSPEDSSIYLCSVGILGSSYNSPLHFGNGTRLTVT.

The gene calls are TRBV3-1 (or the pseudogene TRBV3-2) and TRBJ2-6; D perhaps matches TRBD2 (6 bases). The V gene lost 10 bases and the J gene lost 0 bases, with 19 bases spanning the gap. Germline V gene sequence: CDR1 LGHDT, CDR2 YNNKEL (reference sequence). CDR3 length: 17 amino acids. CDR3 sequence: CATGLGRTISGANVLTF. The CDR3 DNA sequence: TGTGCCACCGGATTGGGACGGACTATCTCTGGGGCCAACGTCCTGACTTTC.

This chain joins TRBV19 and TRBJ2-1; a possible D gene is TRBD2 (6 bases). Trimming removed 5 bases from V and 0 bases from J, with 8 bases in between. Germline V gives CDR1 LNHDA, CDR2 SQIVND (reference sequence). The CDR3 spans 14 residues. The CDR3 coding sequence is TGTGCCAGTAGTCTGGGACTCTCCTACAATGAGCAGTTCTTC. Its protein is CASSLGLSYNEQFF.

The chain recombines TRBV4-2 with TRBJ1-5, with D perhaps matching TRBD1 (6 bases). The germline V and J ends were trimmed by 3 bases and 5 bases, with 17 bases remaining between them. The CDR3 covers 16 residues. Germline CDR1 reads LGHNA; CDR2 reads YNFKEQ. The CDR3 DNA is TGTGCCAGCAGCCAGGAAGTTGGACAGTACTATCAGCCCCAGCATTTT. Translated, it gives CASSQEVGQYYQPQHF.

This chain connects TRBV27 to TRBJ1-1, with TRBD1 identical over 7 bases. Germline values: CDR1 MNHEY, CDR2 SMNVEV (reference sequence). The CDR3 has 15 residues. V lost 3 bases, J lost 4 bases, and 8 bases stayed unmatched. The CDR3 loop is CASSFDRVGSTEAFF. The DNA for the CDR3 is TGTGCCAGCAGTTTCGACAGGGTGGGAAGCACTGAAGCTTTCTTT.

The chain has TRBV11-3 and TRBJ2-2, with D possibly being TRBD2 (6 bases). The germline gives CDR1 SGHNT, CDR2 YENEEA. Between the trimmed V and J ends, which lost 4 bases and 0 bases, there was a span of 12 bases. The CDR3 sequence is 16 residues long. CDR3 amino acids: CASSSGVVANTGELFF. CDR3 coding DNA: TGTGCCAGCAGCTCGGGGGTCGTCGCGAACACCGGGGAGCTGTTTTTT.

The chain is built from TRBV5-1 and TRBJ2-7; weak D call: TRBD1 (7 bases). Germline-derived CDR1 and CDR2 are SGHRS and YFSETQ. The CDR3 totals 13 residues. V shed 3 bases and J shed 6 bases, with 13 bases lying between them. The CDR3 loop is CASSSYRGGEQYV. The DNA of the CDR3 is TGCGCCAGCAGCTCCTACAGGGGAGGCGAGCAGTACGTC.

V and J are TRBV7-2 and TRBJ2-1, with 13 nucleotides matching TRBD2. With V trimmed by 4 bases and J by 9 bases, 9 bases remained unmatched. Germline loops: CDR1 SGHTA, CDR2 FQGNSA. This CDR3 comprises 16 residues. CDR3 bases: TGTGCCAGCAGCTCCCCGGGACTAGCGGGGACTGGTGAGCAGTTCTTC. Protein sequence: CASSSPGLAGTGEQFF.

V is TRBV19 and J is TRBJ1-2, with 9 bases aligning to TRBD1. V lost 2 bases, J lost 8 bases, and 9 bases stayed unmatched. Per germline, CDR1 LNHDA and CDR2 SQIVND (reference sequence). The CDR3 loop spans 15 amino acids. The CDR3 bases are TGTGCCAGTAGTATACCTGGGACAGGGTCTGACGGCTACACCTTC. Translating gives CASSIPGTGSDGYTF.